This TCR beta chain was recorded in a study of human T cells and chemical hapten exposure. Whole-study context: DPC at 0.01% went onto the upper back in patch tests, read at 6 days.

Time point: patch test 3, about 24 weeks after DPC sensitization. Indicated treatment: therapeutic diphenylcyclopropenone sensitization with weekly scalp DPC. Trimming shortened V by 5 bases and J by 3 bases, and 10 bases separated the two germline ends. CDR3 size: 13 residues. CDR1 and CDR2 (germline): DFQATT, SNEGSKA (reference sequence). Each cDNA molecule in the library carried unique molecular identifiers. TCRdb redid the calling of the RACE reads with MiXCR, one entry per CDR3 protein. The sample shows about 190,000 distinct CDR3 sequences, around a quarter of them seen only once. The V gene is TRBV20-1, the J gene TRBJ1-4; D ambiguous. The clonotype comes from a woman aged 40 to 55 with alopecia areata. Some clones in this sample may be carry-over from other donors' samples. Source: whole blood, taken in connection with sensitization to the hapten diphenylcyclopropenone (DPC). DNA of the CDR3: TGCAGTGCTCAACAGATAGCTAATGAAAAACTGTTTTTT. Residues: CSAQQIANEKLFF.